This TCR beta chain was profiled in a study of blood T cell repertoires in COVID-19. This clone was recorded once. Some clones are missing from TCRdb's copy, which holds only in-frame ones; the method was immunoSEQ multiplex PCR. The sample includes approximately 93,000 clones, approximately 79% of them seen just once. The germline CDR1 and CDR2 sequences are MNHEY and SVGAGI. This CDR3 is built from 12 residues. J gave up 3 bases and V 6 bases, and 2 bases lay outside the gene matches. The rearrangement uses TRBV6-5 and TRBJ2-7; 7 nucleotides agree with TRBD1. Sequencing was done on a sample of peripheral blood. This receptor was obtained from a man in his 70s with COVID-19, enrolled during active disease. The CDR3 loop reads CASRQGDYEQYF. The CDR3 DNA follows: TGTGCCAGCAGGCAGGGGGACTACGAGCAGTACTTC.